A single sample is the source of the 29 T cell receptor beta chains below, sequenced in a study of T-cell memory formation after mild COVID-19. TCRdb re-derived calls from the 5' RACE reads in MiXCR, one entry per CDR3 protein. The sample consists of more than 150,000 distinct CDR3 sequences, roughly 20% of them appearing once. The sequencing sample was made of PBMCs or a T cell subset sorted from them (not recorded which). The source is a man younger than 30 who had mild COVID-19 (a few samples of this study predate the infection). Cell type and time point are not known.

The chain is built from TRBV18 and TRBJ2-7, with TRBD2 matching over 12 bases. The CDR3 sequence is 17 residues long. In germline, CDR1 is KGHSH, CDR2 LQKENI. The J segment lost 2 bases and the V segment lost 5 bases, leaving 10 bases of the junction unmatched. The CDR3 DNA follows: TGTGCCAGCTCATTCATGCGACTAGCGGGGGCCCCCTACGAGCAGTACTTC. This translates into CASSFMRLAGAPYEQYF. Full variable domain (remainder filled in from reference TRBV18 and TRBJ2-7): NAGVMQNPRHLVRRRGQEARLRCSPMKGHSHVYWYRQLPEEGLKFMVYLQKENIIDESGMPKERFSAEFPKEGPSILRIQQVVRGDSAAYFCASSFMRLAGAPYEQYFGPGTRLTVT.

This clonotype was observed a handful of times. The V and J genes are TRBV29-1 and TRBJ2-7; D possibly matches TRBD1 or TRBD2 (6 bases each). There are 14 residues in the CDR3. V was clipped by 6 bases and J by 4 bases, with 19 bases between them. Germline V gene data show CDR1 as SQVTM and CDR2 as ANQGSEA. CDR3 nucleotides: TGCAGCGTAACAACAGGGAACGGGGGATACGAGCAGTACGTC. The encoded protein is CSVTTGNGGYEQYV.

This clonotype has more than one count but fewer than ten. The J gene is TRBJ2-3, the V gene TRBV4-1, with TRBD2 matching 13 bases. The CDR3 length is 19 residues. Germline V gene sequence: CDR1 MGHRA, CDR2 YSYEKL. Trimming took 0 bases from V and 1 from J; bases not matched to a gene: 7. The CDR3 DNA reads as TGCGCCAGCAGCCAAGAAAGTCGGGGGACTAGCGGGGGCACAGATACGCAGTATTTT. This codes for CASSQESRGTSGGTDTQYF.

The chain carries TRBV7-2 and TRBJ2-2, with D possibly being TRBD1 (6 bases). Germline CDR1 SGHTA, CDR2 FQGNSA. The CDR3 length is 15 residues. V was cut by 5 bases and J by 6 bases, with 16 bases left in between. DNA for the CDR3: TGTGCCAGCAGCCATCAGGGGAAGAAGGCCGGGGAGCTGTTTTTT. Protein: CASSHQGKKAGELFF.

The chain has TRBV20-1 and TRBJ1-4; D unresolved. CDR3 size: 13 residues. Trimming removed 3 bases at V and 5 bases at J, with 10 bases between. The germline V gene has CDR1 DFQATT and CDR2 SNEGSKA (reference sequence). DNA of the CDR3: TGCAGTGCTAGCCGCCCGGGGAATGAAAAACTGTTTTTT. Its protein product is CSASRPGNEKLFF.

This chain connects TRBV11-2 to TRBJ2-1; the D is unclear. CDR3 length: 13 residues. The germline V and J ends were trimmed by 3 bases and 15 bases, with 18 bases remaining between them. The germline CDR1 and CDR2 sequences are SGHAT and FQNNGV. Here the CDR3 DNA reads TGTGCCAGCAGCTTTGCTGCCCCAGCGCGGAGGTTCTTC. It codes for CASSFAAPARRFF.

The V gene is TRBV7-2, the J gene TRBJ2-1; D gene ambiguous. Germline V lookup: CDR1 SGHTA, CDR2 FQGNSA. CDR3 length: 14 amino acids. Deletions cut 3 bases from V and 5 bases from J, with 11 bases between. The CDR3 region has the DNA TGTGCCAGCAGCTTTGGTGGCGCGAACAATGAGCAGTTCTTC. It specifies CASSFGGANNEQFF.

This clonotype was seen only a few times. V and J are TRBV4-2 and TRBJ2-5; the D gene is possibly TRBD2 (5 bases). V was shortened by 3 bases and J by 0 bases, with 14 bases between the two germline ends. The CDR3 runs to 16 residues. Germline CDR1 LGHNA, CDR2 YNFKEQ. This CDR3 is CASSQGRGGYQETQYF. CDR3 in DNA: TGTGCCAGCAGCCAGGGGAGAGGAGGTTACCAAGAGACCCAGTACTTC.

This rearrangement joins TRBV7-6 to TRBJ2-1; D is ambiguous. Germline-derived CDR1 and CDR2 are SGHVS and FNYEAQ. The ends were cut back, 5 bases at V and 3 bases at J, with 8 bases in the middle. There are 13 residues in the CDR3. In nucleotides, the CDR3 is TGTGCCAGCAGCCCACCAGACTACAATGAGCAGTTCTTC. Protein sequence: CASSPPDYNEQFF.

The chain has TRBV12-3 or TRBV12-4 and TRBJ1-3; no firm D call. The CDR3 covers 17 residues. V was pared by 3 bases and J by 0 bases, with 15 bases between. CDR3 coding DNA: TGTGCCAGCAGTTTCGGACGTACTCTAGGCTCTGGAAACACCATATATTTT. It codes for CASSFGRTLGSGNTIYF.

This sequence joins TRBV2 and TRBJ2-7, with 8 bases fitting TRBD1. The CDR3 has 13 residues. The junction had 7 bases not matched to a gene; V was cut back by 6 bases and J by 6 bases. Germline CDR1 SNHLY, CDR2 FYNNEI. CDR3 nucleotide sequence: TGTGCCAGCAGGGGGACAGGCCCGGGCGAGCAGTACTTC. The encoded protein is CASRGTGPGEQYF.

This clonotype was counted a few times. The rearrangement uses TRBV20-1 and TRBJ1-2, with D possibly matching TRBD1 (6 bases). This CDR3 has 15 amino acids. The germline gives CDR1 DFQATT, CDR2 SNEGSKA (reference sequence). Trimming shortened V by 0 bases and J by 6 bases, and 17 bases separated the two germline ends. CDR3 loop: CSARDPSGQSNGYTF. DNA of the CDR3: TGCAGTGCTAGAGACCCCTCGGGACAATCGAATGGCTACACCTTC.

This clonotype appeared a few times. The chain couples TRBV14 to TRBJ1-1; the D is unclear. The CDR3 is 13 residues long. V gave up 4 bases and J gave up 4 bases, with 10 bases separating them. Germline V gene lookup returns CDR1 SGHDN and CDR2 FVKESK. CDR3 sequence (DNA): TGTGCCAGCAGCCCCGGATATGGCACTGAAGCTTTCTTT. It translates to CASSPGYGTEAFF.

This clonotype was detected only a few times. The chain combines TRBV28 with TRBJ2-1; no firm D call. There are 15 residues in the CDR3. Germline assignment: CDR1 MDHEN and CDR2 SYDVKM. V lost 2 bases and J lost 5, with 13 bases in between. The CDR3 region has the DNA TGTGCCAGCAGTTTAGCCCTGACGGCAAACAATGAGCAGTTCTTC. Its translation is CASSLALTANNEQFF.

This clonotype was seen only a few times. The chain recombines TRBV5-4 with TRBJ2-1, with D tentatively TRBD2 (6 bases). Per germline, CDR1 SGHNT and CDR2 YYREEE (reference sequence). Trimming pared 6 bases from V and 5 bases from J, leaving 18 bases between. The CDR3 has 15 residues. This CDR3 reads CASTRRDLLNNEQFF. The CDR3 nucleotides are TGTGCCAGCACCCGGCGGGACCTACTGAACAATGAGCAGTTCTTC.

This clonotype was seen more than once but under ten times. The chain uses TRBV20-1 and TRBJ2-4; no definite D call. The germline V gene has CDR1 DFQATT and CDR2 SNEGSKA (reference sequence). V dropped 3 bases and J dropped 1 base, with 10 bases sitting between them. This CDR3 has 14 residues. The CDR3 DNA reads TGCAGTGCTAGGAAACCGGTGGCCAAAAACATTCAGTACTTC. Residues: CSARKPVAKNIQYF.

The gene calls are TRBV4-2 and TRBJ2-5; 8 nucleotides line up with TRBD1. Germline values: CDR1 LGHNA, CDR2 YNFKEQ. The J segment lost 4 bases and the V segment lost 4 bases, leaving 14 bases of the junction unmatched. This CDR3 is 17 amino acids long. CDR3: CASSPVIEDRARETQYF. The CDR3 nucleotides are TGTGCCAGCAGCCCCGTGATAGAGGACAGGGCTAGAGAGACCCAGTACTTC.

The genes are TRBV3-1 and TRBJ2-2, with D possibly TRBD2 on 6 matching bases. CDR1 LGHDT and CDR2 YNNKEL come from the germline V gene (reference sequence). The CDR3 runs 15 residues. Trimming left V 4 bases short and J 7 bases short, with 16 bases between. The CDR3 nucleotides read TGTGCCAGCAGCCTGGGGACCGCGGGACGCGGGGAGCTGTTTTTT. Translating it yields CASSLGTAGRGELFF.

The sample holds a few counts of this clonotype. The rearrangement uses TRBV12-3 or TRBV12-4 and TRBJ2-1; 9 bases are shared with TRBD1. This CDR3 region has 14 residues. Losses at the gene ends were 4 bases for V and 9 bases for J; bases not matched to a gene: 7. The CDR3 loop reads CASSSLGQGGEQFF. In DNA, the CDR3 is TGTGCCAGCAGTTCCTTGGGACAGGGAGGTGAGCAGTTCTTC.

This clonotype was picked up one time. The V gene is TRBV20-1, the J gene TRBJ1-2; TRBD1 matches 9 bases. The CDR3 runs to 15 residues. V was pared by 6 bases and J by 2 bases, with 10 bases of the junction left unmatched. CDR1 and CDR2 (germline): DFQATT, SNEGSKA (reference sequence). The CDR3 nucleotides are TGCAGTGCCACGATTCCGGGACAGGGAAACTATGGCTACACCTTC. This sequence encodes CSATIPGQGNYGYTF.

This clonotype was recorded a few times. The chain links TRBV7-2 to TRBJ2-5; 9 bases match TRBD2. The trim removed 7 bases at V and 2 bases at J, leaving 8 bases unmatched. Per germline, CDR1 SGHTA and CDR2 FQGNSA. The CDR3 contains 15 residues. CDR3 sequence reads: CASTAQSGGQETQYF. Here the CDR3 DNA reads TGTGCCAGCACCGCTCAAAGCGGGGGGCAAGAGACCCAGTACTTC. The full variable domain, in which reference TRBV7-2 and TRBJ2-5 provide the parts outside the CDR3, is GAGVSQSPSNKVTEKGKDVELRCDPISGHTALYWYRQSLGQGLEFLIYFQGNSAPDKSGLPSDRFSAERTGGSVSTLTIQRTQQEDSAVYLCASTAQSGGQETQYFGPGTRLLVL.

This clonotype has just a few counts. The chain joins TRBV5-1 to TRBJ2-1; TRBD2 matches 9 bases. The V and J ends lost 0 bases and 4 bases, in that order; junction bases with no gene match: 5. The CDR3 runs to 16 residues. Germline V CDR1 and CDR2: SGHRS, YFSETQ. The CDR3 here is CASSLDPGLAYNEQFF. Written as DNA, the CDR3 is TGCGCCAGCAGCTTGGACCCGGGACTAGCTTACAATGAGCAGTTCTTC. The whole variable domain, filled in from reference TRBV5-1 and TRBJ2-1, reads KAGVTQTPRYLIKTRGQQVTLSCSPISGHRSVSWYQQTPGQGLQFLFEYFSETQRNKGNFPGRFSGRQFSNSRSEMNVSTLELGDSALYLCASSLDPGLAYNEQFFGPGTRLTVL.

In this sample, this clonotype turned up a few times. The chain carries TRBV20-1 and TRBJ2-4; D may match TRBD1 or TRBD2 (6 bases each). V was shortened by 6 bases and J by 0 bases, with 9 bases between the two germline ends. CDR1 is DFQATT, CDR2 SNEGSKA, per germline (reference sequence). This CDR3 has 13 residues. As DNA, the CDR3 is TGCAGTGCGAGGGGGGTAGCCAAAAACATTCAGTACTTC. Amino acid sequence: CSARGVAKNIQYF.

Here the CDR3 DNA reads TGTGCCAGCAGTGAAGGGGGTAGCGGGGACGCCGGGGAGCTGTTTTTT. The encoded protein is CASSEGGSGDAGELFF. The V and J genes are TRBV6-1 and TRBJ2-2, with 8 bases lining up with TRBD2. Germline assignment: CDR1 MNHNS and CDR2 SASEGT. The length of the CDR3 is 16 residues. V lost 1 base, J lost 6 bases, and 7 bases stayed unmatched.

This clonotype came up a few times. The chain has TRBV3-1 and TRBJ1-1; D not resolved. The CDR3 extends over 16 amino acids. Trimming left V 1 base short and J 3 bases short, with 15 bases between. Germline values: CDR1 LGHDT, CDR2 YNNKEL (reference sequence). Written as DNA, the CDR3 is TGTGCCAGCAGCCAAGCAGGATTCGAGGGCCACACTGAAGCTTTCTTT. This sequence encodes CASSQAGFEGHTEAFF.

The chain couples TRBV7-2 to TRBJ1-5; 8 bases are a match to TRBD1. CDR1 and CDR2 (germline): SGHTA, FQGNSA. The trim removed 5 bases at V and 7 bases at J, leaving 7 bases unmatched. The CDR3 is 14 amino acids. CDR3 loop: CASSRDRGSQPQHF. In DNA, the CDR3 is TGTGCCAGCAGCCGAGACAGGGGCTCCCAGCCCCAGCATTTT.

Only a few counts were recorded for this clonotype. The genes are TRBV3-1 and TRBJ2-4; no firm D call. Germline-derived CDR1 and CDR2 are LGHDT and YNNKEL (reference sequence). The CDR3 extends over 14 amino acids. Trimming left V 0 bases short and J 7 bases short, with 10 bases between. CDR3 DNA: TGTGCCAGCAGCCAAGAGGGTCCAGTCAACATTCAGTACTTC. Translated: CASSQEGPVNIQYF.

This clonotype was observed a few times. The rearrangement joins TRBV7-8 to TRBJ1-1; D perhaps matches TRBD1 (5 bases). The CDR3 sequence is 14 residues long. The V gene lost 3 bases and the J gene lost 4 bases, with 12 bases spanning the gap. The germline gives CDR1 SGHVS, CDR2 FQNEAQ. CDR3: CASSFREGLTEAFF. The CDR3, as DNA: TGTGCCAGCAGCTTTAGGGAGGGGCTCACTGAAGCTTTCTTT.

The sample holds a few counts of this clonotype. The chain uses TRBV5-1 and TRBJ1-1; 7 positions agree with TRBD1. The CDR3 loop spans 14 amino acids. CDR1 is SGHRS, CDR2 YFSETQ, per germline. Trimming at V came to 4 bases and at J to 4 bases, leaving 7 bases not matched to a gene. As DNA, the CDR3 is TGCGCCAGCAGCGCAACAGGGGCCTCCACTGAAGCTTTCTTT. As protein: CASSATGASTEAFF.